A single sample is the source of the 23 T cell receptor beta chains below, sequenced in a study of blood T cells in healthy people across ages. It was with a sample-barcoded 5' primer and a J-beta primer mix that a second PCR of about 6 to 12 cycles was run. TCRdb itself ran the 5' RACE reads through MiXCR, one entry per CDR3 protein. The sample holds about 690,000 distinct CDR3 sequences, 35% to 50% seen once. Sequenced: blood. The receptors were sampled from a man older than 75 in good health.

This clonotype was counted only a few times. The V and J genes are TRBV5-6 and TRBJ2-7, with a weak D call TRBD1 (5 bases). V dropped 1 base and J dropped 5 bases, with 16 bases sitting between them. The CDR3 has 15 amino acids. Germline V lookup: CDR1 SGHDT, CDR2 YYEEEE. Here the CDR3 DNA reads TGTGCCAGCAGCTTGATTTGGTCAGGGCAGAACGAGCAGTACTTC. Amino acid sequence: CASSLIWSGQNEQYF.

The genes are TRBV5-1 and TRBJ2-5, with a possible D match to TRBD2 (6 bases). Germline V gene lookup returns CDR1 SGHRS and CDR2 YFSETQ. The CDR3 sequence is 15 residues long. Trimming left V 4 bases short and J 5 bases short, with 18 bases between. The CDR3 spells CASSPLNEGRETQYF. The CDR3 coding sequence is TGCGCCAGCAGCCCCCTTAATGAAGGGAGGGAGACCCAGTACTTC.

As regards this clonotype: At one end the junction does not follow the germline gene, possibly because of a read error. J is TRBJ1-1 and V is TRBV29-1; the match to TRBD1 covers 10 bases. Germline lookup yields CDR1 SQVTM and CDR2 ANQGSEA. The CDR3 sequence is 12 residues long. The CDR3 sequence is CSAGQGNAEAFF. The CDR3 DNA sequence: TGCAGCGCGGGACAGGGGAACGCTGAAGCTTTCTTT.

In its sample, this clonotype was seen a few times. This rearrangement joins TRBV6-1 to TRBJ1-3; 7 bases are a match to TRBD1. With 6 bases clipped from V and 0 bases from J, the junction kept 11 bases outside the gene matches. CDR1 is MNHNS and CDR2 is SASEGT in the germline V gene. The CDR3 covers 17 residues. CDR3 sequence (DNA): TGTGCCAGCAGGGACCGAGGGGGCGGAAGCTCTGGAAACACCATATATTTT. This encodes CASRDRGGGSSGNTIYF.

This clonotype was recorded a few times. The chain has TRBV5-1 and TRBJ2-7; 7 nucleotides match TRBD2. The germline V gene has CDR1 SGHRS and CDR2 YFSETQ. The junction had 12 bases not matched to a gene; V was cut back by 6 bases and J by 3 bases. CDR3 length: 15 amino acids. DNA for the CDR3: TGCGCCAGCACTTCCGCGGGGGTAGGGCTCTACGAGCAGTACTTC. Translating it yields CASTSAGVGLYEQYF.

Only a few counts were recorded for this clonotype. The rearrangement joins TRBV5-6 to TRBJ2-1, with D perhaps matching TRBD2 (6 bases). With 5 bases removed from V and 7 bases from J, the gap between germline ends came to 16 bases. CDR1 is SGHDT, CDR2 YYEEEE, per germline. CDR3 length: 14 residues. The CDR3 sequence: CASRWGEERNEQFF. The CDR3 region has the DNA TGTGCCAGCAGGTGGGGGGAGGAGAGGAATGAGCAGTTCTTC.

The chain employs TRBV3-1 and TRBJ2-7; D not certain. The tail of the sequence fits TRBJ2-5 better, so the J call may be wrong. Germline lookup yields CDR1 LGHDT and CDR2 YNNKEL (reference sequence). This CDR3 has 14 amino acids. The CDR3 DNA sequence: TGTGCCAGCAGCCATGGACCCGCCTCGGGGACCCAGTACTTC. It is translated as CASSHGPASGTQYF.

This chain joins TRBV12-3 or TRBV12-4 and TRBJ2-3, with D perhaps given as TRBD1 or TRBD2 (5 bases each). Deletions cut 3 bases from V and 2 bases from J, with 12 bases between. The CDR3 length is 15 residues. The CDR3 DNA reads as TGTGCCAGCAGTTTCACCGGGACCAACACAGATACGCAGTATTTT. Its protein is CASSFTGTNTDTQYF.

The chain couples TRBV28 to TRBJ2-3; TRBD1 matches 7 bases. The trim removed 4 bases at V and 4 bases at J, leaving 2 bases unmatched. The germline gives CDR1 MDHEN, CDR2 SYDVKM. The CDR3 spans 13 residues. CDR3 nucleotides: TGTGCCAGCAGTTCGACAGGGCCAGATACGCAGTATTTT. Translated: CASSSTGPDTQYF.

The J gene is TRBJ2-2, the V gene TRBV7-2, with D unclear. V lost 6 bases and J lost 4, with 12 bases in between. Germline V CDR1 and CDR2: SGHTA, FQGNSA. The CDR3 has 14 residues. The CDR3 protein is CASRPTPSTGELFF. The DNA for the CDR3 is TGTGCCAGCAGACCTACACCCTCCACCGGGGAGCTGTTTTTT. Using reference TRBV7-2 and TRBJ2-2 for the parts outside the CDR3, the full variable domain is GAGVSQSPSNKVTEKGKDVELRCDPISGHTALYWYRQSLGQGLEFLIYFQGNSAPDKSGLPSDRFSAERTGGSVSTLTIQRTQQEDSAVYLCASRPTPSTGELFFGEGSRLTVL.

V is TRBV6-2 or TRBV6-3 and J is TRBJ1-5, with D possibly being TRBD1 (6 bases). This CDR3 comprises 18 residues. Germline CDR1 and CDR2: MNHEY and SVGEGT. With 6 bases removed from V and 1 base from J, the gap between germline ends came to 22 bases. CDR3 bases: TGTGCCAGCAGCTTGGGGGCCCCGGGGGCGGCCAGCAATCAGCCCCAGCATTTT. It specifies CASSLGAPGAASNQPQHF.

The chain is built from TRBV12-3 or TRBV12-4 and TRBJ1-2; the D gene is possibly TRBD1 (5 bases). Trimming removed 4 bases from V and 4 bases from J, with 10 bases in between. This CDR3 has 13 amino acids. CDR3 residues: CASSWDASYGYTF. The DNA of the CDR3 is TGTGCCAGCAGTTGGGACGCCTCCTATGGCTACACCTTC.

This chain joins TRBV24-1 and TRBJ2-1; TRBD2 aligns across 11 bases. Germline CDR1 KGHDR, CDR2 SFDVKD. CDR3 length: 16 residues. With 2 bases clipped from V and 7 bases from J, the junction kept 6 bases outside the gene matches. CDR3: CATSDSASGRKNEQFF. In DNA, the CDR3 is TGTGCCACCAGTGATTCGGCTAGCGGGAGGAAGAATGAGCAGTTCTTC.

This clonotype has at least ten counts. This chain uses TRBV7-2 with TRBJ2-1, with TRBD1 matching over 8 bases. With V trimmed by 1 base and J by 0 bases, 11 bases remained unmatched. This CDR3 has 19 residues. The germline CDR1 and CDR2 sequences are SGHTA and FQGNSA. This CDR3 reads CASSLVNRGVLSSYNEQFF. CDR3 in DNA: TGTGCCAGCAGCTTAGTCAACAGGGGGGTATTAAGCTCCTACAATGAGCAGTTCTTC.

The chain has TRBV11-2 and TRBJ2-5; unclear D gene. Looked up from germline, CDR1 is SGHAT and CDR2 is FQNNGV. The CDR3 covers 13 residues. Deletions cut 0 bases from V and 5 bases from J, with 7 bases between. This chain's CDR3 is CASSLDLTETQYF. CDR3 bases: TGTGCCAGCAGCTTAGATTTAACGGAGACCCAGTACTTC. Full variable domain (rest looked up from reference TRBV11-2 and TRBJ2-5): EAGVAQSPRYKIIEKRQSVAFWCNPISGHATLYWYQQILGQGPKLLIQFQNNGVVDDSQLPKDRFSAERLKGVDSTLKIQPAKLEDSAVYLCASSLDLTETQYFGPGTRLLVL.

This chain connects TRBV2 to TRBJ2-1; possibly TRBD2 for D (6 bases). There are 16 residues in the CDR3. CDR1 and CDR2 (germline): SNHLY, FYNNEI. V was cut by 6 bases and J by 0 bases, with 15 bases left in between. CDR3 nucleotides: TGTGCCAGCAGCCTTCGTGTGACTAGCTCCTACAATGAGCAGTTCTTC. Its protein is CASSLRVTSSYNEQFF.

V gene TRBV3-1 combines with J gene TRBJ2-1, with TRBD1 matching 9 bases. Germline CDR1 LGHDT, CDR2 YNNKEL (reference sequence). With V trimmed by 6 bases and J by 4 bases, 10 bases remained unmatched. The CDR3 sequence is 16 residues long. The CDR3, as DNA: TGTGCCAGCAGGCACACAGGGGGCGCGAGGTACAATGAGCAGTTCTTC. Protein sequence: CASRHTGGARYNEQFF.

This clonotype occurred a few times. V usage is TRBV29-1 and J usage is TRBJ2-7, with 12 positions matching TRBD1. From germline, CDR1 is SQVTM and CDR2 ANQGSEA. The V segment lost 5 bases and the J segment 4 bases; nucleotides outside the gene matches: 15. This CDR3 comprises 17 residues. In nucleotides, the CDR3 is TGCAGCGTTACCAGTCCCGGGACAGGGGGCAAAACTTACGAGCAGTACTTC. Translation: CSVTSPGTGGKTYEQYF.

Here the CDR3 DNA reads TGTGCCAGCTCAAACGGGACAGCCAGAGAGACCCAGTACTTC. This encodes CASSNGTARETQYF. The chain recombines TRBV18 with TRBJ2-5; 7 bases are shared with TRBD1. This CDR3 region has 14 residues. From germline, CDR1 is KGHSH and CDR2 LQKENI. With V trimmed by 5 bases and J by 4 bases, 7 bases remained unmatched.

Many counts were recorded for this clonotype. The chain combines TRBV4-3 with TRBJ2-5; 9 positions agree with TRBD2. The V gene's germline CDR1 is LGHNA and CDR2 YSLEER. The V and J ends lost 0 bases and 7 bases, in that order; junction bases with no gene match: 9. This CDR3 region has 16 residues. DNA for the CDR3: TGCGCCAGCAGCCAAGAACCGGGACTAGCTGGTGGGACCCAGTACTTC. This sequence encodes CASSQEPGLAGGTQYF.

The chain has TRBV20-1 and TRBJ2-5; 7 bases align to TRBD1. With 6 bases clipped from V and 6 bases from J, the junction kept 10 bases outside the gene matches. This CDR3 region has 13 residues. CDR1 and CDR2 (germline): DFQATT, SNEGSKA (reference sequence). The CDR3 is CSAPTGVSKTQYF. The CDR3 bases are TGCAGTGCCCCTACAGGGGTCTCGAAGACCCAGTACTTC.

There are many counts of this clonotype. This chain uses TRBV29-1 with TRBJ2-1; D call uncertain. CDR1 and CDR2 (germline): SQVTM, ANQGSEA. The CDR3 length is 10 residues. V shed 5 bases and J shed 7 bases, with 6 bases lying between them. The CDR3 sequence is CSVLRNEQFF. The CDR3, as DNA: TGCAGCGTTTTGCGGAATGAGCAGTTCTTC.

On this clonotype itself: It may be a read error: a sequence one base away is much more abundant. The chain carries TRBV6-5 and TRBJ1-1; D not certain. Germline CDR1 and CDR2: MNHEY and SVGAGI. V was clipped by 5 bases and J by 1 base, with 11 bases between them. CDR3 length: 14 amino acids. The CDR3 coding sequence is TGTGCCAGCAGTGTCAGGCCCGGGAACACTGAAGCTTTCTTT. As protein: CASSVRPGNTEAFF.